Many counts were recorded for the clone carrying this TCR beta chain. Its antigen remains unidentified. The data are from a study of T cells after yellow fever vaccination. Notes on the study in general: The appearance of a small share of clonotypes in both CD4 and CD8 compartments was observed. Abundant clonotypes (contaminants from the bulk population) could be present in FACS-sorted repertoires. Most clones from primary vaccination resurfaced after the booster (approximately 96% CD4, 88% CD8).

The TCR cDNA carried a universal primer site and UMIs from 5'RACE template switching. TCRdb processed the 5' RACE reads anew with MiXCR; each CDR3 protein has one entry. Altogether about 130,000 distinct CDR3 sequences are present, 5% to 7.5% being singletons, with the ten largest covering under 0.8%. Germline V gives CDR1 DFQATT, CDR2 SNEGSKA (reference sequence). Trimming pared 3 bases from V and 4 bases from J, leaving 14 bases between. The CDR3 sequence is 14 residues long. This specimen consisted of CD4+ T cells sorted from PBMCs, obtained 10 days after the yellow fever booster vaccination. J is TRBJ2-3 and V is TRBV20-1, with a weak D call TRBD2 (5 bases). This TCR came from a man aged 25 to 45 who received the YFV17D yellow fever vaccine. The CDR3 DNA reads as TGCAGTGCTAGTTGGCTGGCCGGGGCAGATACGCAGTATTTT. Amino acid sequence: CSASWLAGADTQYF.